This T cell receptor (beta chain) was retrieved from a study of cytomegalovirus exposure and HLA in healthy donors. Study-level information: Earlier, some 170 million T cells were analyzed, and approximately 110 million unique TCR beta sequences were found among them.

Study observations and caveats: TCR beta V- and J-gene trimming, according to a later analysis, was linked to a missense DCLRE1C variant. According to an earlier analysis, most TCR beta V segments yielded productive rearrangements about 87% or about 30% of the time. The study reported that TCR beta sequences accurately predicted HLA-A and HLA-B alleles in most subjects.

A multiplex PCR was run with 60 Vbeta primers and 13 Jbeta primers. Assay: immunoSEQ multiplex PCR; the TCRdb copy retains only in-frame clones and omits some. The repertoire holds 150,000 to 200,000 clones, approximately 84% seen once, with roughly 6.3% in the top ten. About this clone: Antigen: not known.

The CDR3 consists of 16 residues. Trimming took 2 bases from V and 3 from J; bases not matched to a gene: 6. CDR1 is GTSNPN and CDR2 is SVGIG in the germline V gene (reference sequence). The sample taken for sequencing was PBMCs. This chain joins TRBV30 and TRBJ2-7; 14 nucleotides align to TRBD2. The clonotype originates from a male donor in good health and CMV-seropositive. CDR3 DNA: TGTGCCTGGAGTTCCACCGGGACTAGCGGGAGCTACGAGCAGTACTTC. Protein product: CAWSSTGTSGSYEQYF.